The 5 T cell receptor beta chains given below trace back to one sample, sequenced in a study of blood T cell repertoires in COVID-19. The method was immunoSEQ multiplex PCR; TCRdb's version includes in-frame clones alone and lacks a portion of them. Among over 200,000 clones listed, about nine tenths were seen once. Sample: peripheral blood. These receptors all stem from a man aged 35-49 years who had recovered from COVID-19.

The genes are TRBV7-6 and TRBJ2-5, with 9 bases matching TRBD2. Germline V gene data show CDR1 as SGHVS and CDR2 as FNYEAQ. This CDR3 has 17 residues. V shed 1 base, J shed 0 bases, and the junction held 6 bases outside the gene matches. The CDR3 DNA follows: TGTGCCAGCAGCTTAGGGGTCCTAGCGGGACACCAAGAGACCCAGTACTTC. It translates to CASSLGVLAGHQETQYF.

This sequence joins TRBV9 and TRBJ2-7; 7 bases are a match to TRBD2. The CDR3 covers 18 residues. The V gene end was trimmed by 2 bases and the J gene end by 7 bases; junction bases not matched to a gene: 21. The germline V gene has CDR1 SGDLS and CDR2 YYNGEE. Here the CDR3 DNA reads TGTGCCAGCAGCGTCTCCGGGACCCCCGGAGGAGCGGGAAGTGAGCAGTACTTC. Its translation: CASSVSGTPGGAGSEQYF.

The gene calls are TRBV20-1 and TRBJ2-7; TRBD2 might be the D (5 bases). Trimming took 2 bases from V and 7 from J, leaving 6 bases between them. The CDR3 spans 10 residues. The germline gives CDR1 DFQATT, CDR2 SNEGSKA (reference sequence). CDR3 residues: CSARRGEQYF. CDR3 DNA: TGCAGTGCTAGACGGGGAGAGCAGTACTTC.

The chain is built from TRBV5-6 and TRBJ2-7, with TRBD1 matching 9 bases. The junction had 3 bases not matched to a gene; V was cut back by 3 bases and J by 2 bases. CDR3 length: 14 amino acids. Germline CDR1 is SGHDT and CDR2 is YYEEEE. The CDR3 is CASSYGTGPYEQYF. CDR3 sequence (DNA): TGTGCCAGCAGCTACGGGACAGGGCCCTACGAGCAGTACTTC.

The genes are TRBV7-2 and TRBJ2-3, with TRBD2 matching over 7 bases. The CDR3 has 18 residues. The J segment lost 4 bases and the V segment lost 2 bases, leaving 15 bases of the junction unmatched. CDR1 and CDR2 (germline): SGHTA, FQGNSA. In DNA, the CDR3 is TGTGCCAGCAGCTTACGGGCCAAAAGCGGGGTGAGACCAGATACGCAGTATTTT. Translation: CASSLRAKSGVRPDTQYF.